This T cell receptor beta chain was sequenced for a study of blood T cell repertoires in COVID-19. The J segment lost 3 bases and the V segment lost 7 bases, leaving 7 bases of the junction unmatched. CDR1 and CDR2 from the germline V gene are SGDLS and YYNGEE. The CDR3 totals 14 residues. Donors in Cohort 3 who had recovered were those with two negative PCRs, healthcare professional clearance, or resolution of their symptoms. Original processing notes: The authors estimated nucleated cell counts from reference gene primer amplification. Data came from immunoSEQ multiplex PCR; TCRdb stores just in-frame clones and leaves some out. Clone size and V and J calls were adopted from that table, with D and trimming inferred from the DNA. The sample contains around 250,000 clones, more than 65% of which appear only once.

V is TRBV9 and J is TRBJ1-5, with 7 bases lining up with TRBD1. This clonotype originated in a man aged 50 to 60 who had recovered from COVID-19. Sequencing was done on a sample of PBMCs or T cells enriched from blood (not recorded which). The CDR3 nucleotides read TGTGCCAGCCCGGGACAGAGAGACAATCAGCCCCAGCATTTT. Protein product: CASPGQRDNQPQHF.